A selection of T cell receptor beta chains follows, all from one sample in a study of naive and memory T cell subsets. Each CDR3 protein is one row after TCRdb ran MiXCR on the UMI-ligation and nested PCR reads. The sample holds 120,000 to 150,000 distinct CDR3 sequences, 20% to 25% seen once. The sample comprised naive CD4+ T cells from blood. The receptors here all came from a human donor in good health. The CDR3 runs from the conserved cysteine through the conserved F or W. The D gene is left open where the match is weak. Clone size, where shown, is once, few, many, or a class for clones that have expanded.

J gene,D gene,clone size,V gene,CDR3 DNA,CDR3 protein
TRBJ2-1,TRBD1,many,TRBV29-1,TGCAGCGCTGGGACAGGGACCTACAATGAGCAGTTCTTC,CSAGTGTYNEQFF
TRBJ2-1,TRBD2,few,TRBV9,TGTGCCAGCTCACTGTCGCTTAGCGGGGCAGACAATGAGCAGTTCTTC,CASSLSLSGADNEQFF
TRBJ2-7,-,many,TRBV20-1,TGCAGTGCTAGAGATCGAGGACCCCTAGGCGAGCAGTACTTC,CSARDRGPLGEQYF
TRBJ1-1,-,-,TRBV28,TGTGCCAGCAGTAAGGCAGGGAGGAACACTGAAGCTTTCTTT,CASSKAGRNTEAFF
TRBJ2-7,-,-,TRBV12-3/TRBV12-4,TGTGCCAGCAGTTTTGGGTTGACAGAAGTCTACGAGCAGTACTTC,CASSFGLTEVYEQYF
TRBJ2-3,TRBD2,-,TRBV30,TGTGCCTGGAGTGTCCCAGTGGGCATAGCGGGAATCACAGATACGCAGTATTTT,CAWSVPVGIAGITDTQYF
TRBJ2-3,-,-,TRBV6-2/TRBV6-3,TGTGCCAGCAGTTCTAGCAGAGGGTATTTT,CASSSSRGYF
TRBJ2-2,TRBD2,many,TRBV12-3/TRBV12-4,TGTGCCAGCAGGGTAGCGGGTAGGAACACCGGGGAGCTGTTTTTT,CASRVAGRNTGELFF
TRBJ2-5,-,few,TRBV5-1,TGCGCCAGCAGCTTCGGCGGAATCCAAGAGACCCAGTACTTC,CASSFGGIQETQYF
TRBJ2-5,-,-,TRBV20-1,TGCAGTGCTAGACCAATACGGCAGGAGACCCAGTACTTC,CSARPIRQETQYF
TRBJ1-3,-,once,TRBV20-1,TGCAGTGCTAGTTCCAGGGAGCGCAACACCATATATTTT,CSASSRERNTIYF
TRBJ2-5,-,-,TRBV25-1,TGTGCCAGCAGTCCCTCCCGGCCTCCGGAGACCCAGTACTTC,CASSPSRPPETQYF
TRBJ1-1,TRBD1,-,TRBV7-2,TGTGCCAGCAGCCATAGGACAGGGGCATACAACACTGAAGCTTTCTTT,CASSHRTGAYNTEAFF
TRBJ1-4,TRBD1,few,TRBV5-1,TGCGCCAGCAGCCCAGGGACAGGGGGAGAAAAACTGTTTTTT,CASSPGTGGEKLFF
TRBJ2-1,-,many,TRBV11-3,TGTGCCAGCAGCTTAGGCGGGTATTACAATGAGCAGTTCTTC,CASSLGGYYNEQFF
TRBJ1-1,TRBD1,many,TRBV12-3/TRBV12-4,TGTGCCAGCAGTTGGGGACAGAGTTTCACTGAAGCTTTCTTT,CASSWGQSFTEAFF
TRBJ2-6,-,many,TRBV28,TGTGCCAGCATCCATACGATGGCCTCTGGGGCCAACGTCCTGACTTTC,CASIHTMASGANVLTF
TRBJ1-1,-,many,TRBV6-6,TGTGCCAGCATCCCTGGGGCACGCACTGAAGCTTTCTTT,CASIPGARTEAFF
TRBJ2-1,-,many,TRBV12-3/TRBV12-4,TGTGCCAGCAGTTTAGGTTGGACGCGGGACTACAATGAGCAGTTCTTC,CASSLGWTRDYNEQFF
TRBJ2-1,-,once,TRBV12-3/TRBV12-4,TGTGCCAGCAGTTTAAGGTCGGCTGGTTACAATGAGCAGTTCTTC,CASSLRSAGYNEQFF
TRBJ1-1,TRBD1,-,TRBV7-9,TGTGCCAGCAGCAGGGGGACAGGGAGCGCTTTGGACACTGAAGCTTTCTTT,CASSRGTGSALDTEAFF
TRBJ1-5,-,few,TRBV11-2,TGTGCCAGCAGCTTATCACCCGTTGGGGGGAGTGGTCAGCCCCAGCATTTT,CASSLSPVGGSGQPQHF
TRBJ2-5,TRBD1,many,TRBV29-1,TGCAGCGGACGGGGACAGGGGGCAGGGGAGACCCAGTACTTC,CSGRGQGAGETQYF